The 23 T cell receptor beta chains listed next were all sequenced from one sample in a study of blood T cell repertoires in COVID-19 (dated by TCRdb to 2018 to 2021). Library method: the immunoSEQ multiplex PCR assay. The immuneACCESS repertoire file appears here via TCRdb, limited to in-frame rearrangements. These files lack a portion of the clones; in checked studies, under half of the deficit traces to unresolved V genes, and the cause of the others is not known. The sample includes tens of thousands of clones, with around 81% observed a single time. Roughly 22% of the sample comes from the top ten. What was sequenced was peripheral blood. These TCRs come from a woman aged 70-85 years with acute or convalescent COVID-19.

The genes are TRBV2 and TRBJ2-1; D might be TRBD2 (6 bases). V was pared by 4 bases and J by 3 bases, with 16 bases between. Germline lookup yields CDR1 SNHLY and CDR2 FYNNEI. The CDR3 runs 16 residues. In DNA, the CDR3 is TGTGCCAGCAGTGGGGGCCCTCGGCGGGACTACAATGAGCAGTTCTTC. It codes for CASSGGPRRDYNEQFF. Full variable domain (remainder filled in from reference TRBV2 and TRBJ2-1): EPEVTQTPSHQVTQMGQEVILRCVPISNHLYFYWYRQILGQKVEFLVSFYNNEISEKSEIFDDQFSVERPDGSNFTLKIRSTKLEDSAMYFCASSGGPRRDYNEQFFGPGTRLTVL.

This clone was picked up many times. The chain is built from TRBV6-6 and TRBJ1-1; TRBD1 might be the D (5 bases). Germline CDR1 MNHNY, CDR2 SVGAGI (reference sequence). The CDR3 runs 14 residues. Deletions cut 4 bases from V and 0 bases from J, with 9 bases between. The DNA of the CDR3 is TGTGCCAGCAGTTGGGGACTTTTGAACACTGAAGCTTTCTTT. Translating it yields CASSWGLLNTEAFF.

This clone appeared a few times. This chain connects TRBV10-3 to TRBJ2-7; 12 nucleotides agree with TRBD2. The CDR3 length is 14 residues. In germline, CDR1 is ENHRY, CDR2 SYGVKD. V gave up 4 bases and J gave up 4 bases; unmatched junction bases: 2. CDR3 nucleotides: TGTGCCATCAGTGCGACTAGCGGGAGATACGAGCAGTACTTC. Encoded protein: CAISATSGRYEQYF.

The gene calls are TRBV2 and TRBJ2-1; 12 bases map to TRBD2. The CDR3 is made up of 14 amino acids. Germline-derived CDR1 and CDR2 are SNHLY and FYNNEI. The V segment lost 0 bases and the J segment 9 bases; nucleotides outside the gene matches: 0. The CDR3 DNA sequence: TGTGCCAGCAGTGAAGCACTAGCGGGAGGTGAGCAGTTCTTC. As protein: CASSEALAGGEQFF.

The chain is built from TRBV9 and TRBJ2-7; 10 positions agree with TRBD2. The CDR3 contains 15 residues. Trimming removed 0 bases from V and 5 bases from J; junction bases left unmatched: 5. Looked up from germline, CDR1 is SGDLS and CDR2 is YYNGEE. The CDR3 DNA follows: TGTGCCAGCAGCGTAGCGGGACTAGCGACGGACGAGCAGTACTTC. It encodes CASSVAGLATDEQYF.

This clone was recorded once. The chain joins TRBV5-1 to TRBJ1-1; TRBD1 agrees at 7 bases. The CDR3 totals 16 residues. With 4 bases clipped from V and 0 bases from J, the junction kept 9 bases outside the gene matches. In germline, CDR1 is SGHRS, CDR2 YFSETQ. CDR3 amino acids: CASSPARTGVNTEAFF. In DNA form, the CDR3 reads TGCGCCAGCAGCCCCGCCCGGACAGGTGTGAACACTGAAGCTTTCTTT.

In this sample, this clone turned up once. The CDR3 spells CASSLDGGVGLAGSYEQYF. CDR3 DNA sequence: TGTGCCAGCAGCTTAGACGGGGGCGTAGGGCTAGCGGGCTCCTACGAGCAGTACTTC. The V call is TRBV11-2, the J call TRBJ2-7; TRBD2 aligns across 8 bases. J gave up 0 bases and V 0 bases, and 13 bases lay outside the gene matches. The CDR3 runs to 19 residues. Germline V gene lookup returns CDR1 SGHAT and CDR2 FQNNGV.

The table lists this clone with a few counts. The chain joins TRBV28 to TRBJ1-1, with 9 bases fitting TRBD1. The CDR3 has 16 amino acids. Trimming cost V 5 bases and J 0 bases; bases outside gene matches: 7. Germline lookup yields CDR1 MDHEN and CDR2 SYDVKM. The DNA for the CDR3 is TGTGCCAGCAGTGAAAAGGGACAGGGCATGAACACTGAAGCTTTCTTT. It is translated as CASSEKGQGMNTEAFF. Together with reference TRBV28 and TRBJ1-1, the CDR3 gives the full variable domain: DVKVTQSSRYLVKRTGEKVFLECVQDMDHENMFWYRQDPGLGLRLIYFSYDVKMKEKGDIPEGYSVSREKKERFSLILESASTNQTSMYLCASSEKGQGMNTEAFFGQGTRLTVV.

The chain couples TRBV5-1 to TRBJ1-1; tentative D call: TRBD1 (6 bases). V lost 4 bases and J 0 bases, leaving 13 bases between the germline ends. Germline loops: CDR1 SGHRS, CDR2 YFSETQ. The CDR3 extends over 15 amino acids. Here the CDR3 reads CASSRQVEMNTEAFF. The CDR3 nucleotides read TGCGCCAGCAGCCGACAGGTAGAAATGAACACTGAAGCTTTCTTT.

This chain connects TRBV5-1 to TRBJ1-3; D may be TRBD1 (6 bases). This CDR3 has 15 amino acids. V was pared by 0 bases and J by 2 bases, with 9 bases between. CDR1 and CDR2 (germline): SGHRS, YFSETQ. The chain's CDR3 is CASSLGGQPGNTIYF. The CDR3 nucleotides read TGCGCCAGCAGCTTGGGAGGACAGCCTGGAAACACCATATATTTT. The variable domain in full, completed from reference TRBV5-1 and TRBJ1-3, reads KAGVTQTPRYLIKTRGQQVTLSCSPISGHRSVSWYQQTPGQGLQFLFEYFSETQRNKGNFPGRFSGRQFSNSRSEMNVSTLELGDSALYLCASSLGGQPGNTIYFGEGSWLTVV.

This sequence joins TRBV28 and TRBJ2-1; 14 nucleotides agree with TRBD2. This CDR3 is 16 amino acids long. The junction had 5 bases not matched to a gene; V was cut back by 6 bases and J by 4 bases. The germline V gene encodes CDR1 MDHEN and CDR2 SYDVKM. The CDR3 loop reads CASSPTSGRAYNEQFF. The CDR3 nucleotides are TGTGCCAGCAGCCCGACTAGCGGGAGGGCTTACAATGAGCAGTTCTTC.

The gene calls are TRBV7-9 and TRBJ2-7; 9 bases align to TRBD1. CDR3 length: 14 amino acids. Germline V lookup: CDR1 SEHNR, CDR2 FQNEAQ (reference sequence). Germline trimming cut 5 bases from V and 4 bases from J; bases unmatched to any gene: 6. CDR3 sequence: CASSPRDRVYEQYF. The CDR3 coding sequence is TGTGCCAGCAGCCCCCGGGACAGGGTATACGAGCAGTACTTC.

This clone was counted between two and nine times. The chain links TRBV14 to TRBJ1-1; the match to TRBD1 covers 8 bases. CDR3 length: 16 amino acids. CDR1 and CDR2 (germline): SGHDN, FVKESK. V gave up 2 bases and J gave up 0 bases; unmatched junction bases: 5. This chain's CDR3 is CASSQPNRGMNTEAFF. The CDR3 DNA follows: TGTGCCAGCAGCCAACCCAACAGGGGGATGAACACTGAAGCTTTCTTT.

V gene TRBV2 combines with J gene TRBJ2-1; the match to TRBD2 covers 11 bases. The germline gives CDR1 SNHLY, CDR2 FYNNEI. CDR3 length: 15 residues. V trimming: 6 bases; J trimming: 4 bases; junction bases outside the gene matches: 5. This CDR3 reads CASRNSGRGYNEQFF. CDR3 DNA sequence: TGTGCCAGCAGGAATAGCGGGAGGGGATACAATGAGCAGTTCTTC.

V is TRBV6-5 and J is TRBJ1-2; 7 bases match TRBD1. The trim removed 4 bases at V and 8 bases at J, leaving 7 bases unmatched. The CDR3 is made up of 13 amino acids. Germline V CDR1 and CDR2: MNHEY, SVGAGI. CDR3 region: CASSSPTGKGYTF. Written as DNA, the CDR3 is TGTGCCAGCAGTTCACCGACAGGGAAGGGCTACACCTTC.

J is TRBJ2-7 and V is TRBV9; TRBD1 aligns across 11 bases. Germline assignment: CDR1 SGDLS and CDR2 YYNGEE. This CDR3 is 16 amino acids long. V trimming: 4 bases; J trimming: 0 bases; junction bases outside the gene matches: 6. The CDR3 here is CASSPRTGGVSYEQYF. The CDR3 region has the DNA TGTGCCAGCAGCCCGAGGACAGGGGGCGTCTCCTACGAGCAGTACTTC.

For the CDR3, the DNA is TGTGCCAGCAGCGGACAGGGGGCTTGGGGTTGGGCGAACACTGAAGCTTTCTTT. It encodes CASSGQGAWGWANTEAFF. This chain uses TRBV28 with TRBJ1-1, with TRBD1 identical over 11 bases. The germline gives CDR1 MDHEN, CDR2 SYDVKM. Unmatched junction bases numbered 13, after V lost 6 bases and J lost 1 base. The CDR3 length is 18 residues.

A word on this clone: One junction end disagrees with the germline gene, perhaps due to a read error. The chain recombines TRBV28 with TRBJ1-4; 7 bases are shared with TRBD1. The CDR3 extends over 15 amino acids. Looked up from germline, CDR1 is MDHEN and CDR2 is SYDVKM. CDR3 bases: TGTGCCAGCAGCACCAATCAGGGGGGATATGAAAGACTGTTTTTT. Its translation is CASSTNQGGYERLFF.

The CDR3 spells CASSFLGGGFGTDTQYF. In nucleotides, the CDR3 is TGTGCCAGCAGTTTTCTTGGAGGGGGCTTTGGTACAGATACGCAGTATTTT. This chain joins TRBV28 and TRBJ2-3; TRBD1 is a possible D gene (7 bases). With 3 bases removed from V and 3 bases from J, the gap between germline ends came to 19 bases. The CDR3 totals 17 residues. CDR1 and CDR2 from the germline V gene are MDHEN and SYDVKM.

The J gene is TRBJ1-2, the V gene TRBV28; the D is unclear. Trimming took 5 bases from V and 4 from J, leaving 17 bases between them. This CDR3 is built from 15 residues. The germline V gene has CDR1 MDHEN and CDR2 SYDVKM. DNA for the CDR3: TGTGCCAGCAGTACATCAGGCGCTGCAGCCTATGGCTACACCTTC. Amino acids: CASSTSGAAAYGYTF.

This rearrangement joins TRBV5-1 to TRBJ1-2; no firm D call. Trimming left V 0 bases short and J 2 bases short, with 11 bases between. Per germline, CDR1 SGHRS and CDR2 YFSETQ. The CDR3 spans 15 residues. The CDR3 sequence is CASSLAPTLNYGYTF. As DNA, the CDR3 is TGCGCCAGCAGCTTGGCCCCCACCCTAAACTATGGCTACACCTTC.

This clone was detected a few times. The chain links TRBV6-2 or TRBV6-3 to TRBJ2-7, with no clear D. V dropped 2 bases and J dropped 0 bases, with 5 bases sitting between them. The V gene's germline CDR1 is MNHEY and CDR2 SVGEGT. The CDR3 consists of 13 residues. CDR3 sequence (DNA): TGTGCCAGCAGTTACCAGCGCTCCTACGAGCAGTACTTC. Encoded protein: CASSYQRSYEQYF.

This chain connects TRBV9 to TRBJ1-3; 8 bases align to TRBD1. V gave up 1 base and J gave up 0 bases; unmatched junction bases: 3. Germline loops: CDR1 SGDLS, CDR2 YYNGEE. This CDR3 is built from 16 residues. CDR3 bases: TGTGCCAGCAGCGTACAGGGGGCACTCTCTGGAAACACCATATATTTT. Its translation is CASSVQGALSGNTIYF.